This T cell receptor beta chain derives from a study of spatial heterogeneity in lung cancer. Study-level information: TCR transcript counts in tumor regions correlated strongly with a T cell module score from matched bulk RNA-seq. Study-wide points: Mutation tallies in tumors tracked expanded intratumoral alpha and beta TCR counts.

Time point here: sample taken at primary tumor resection. A total of approximately 70 untreated early-stage non-small cell lung cancer patients served as donors. The ends were cut back, 4 bases at V and 6 bases at J, with 10 bases in the middle. CDR1 and CDR2 from the germline V gene are SGHTA and FQGNSA. This CDR3 comprises 14 residues. Every TCR cDNA molecule carried a tag that served as a unique molecular identifier. TCRdb used MiXCR to reprocess the 5' RACE reads, holding one entry per CDR3 protein. In the table there are 9,000 to 13,000 distinct CDR3 sequences, roughly 12% of which are singletons. With respect to this clonotype: What it binds is not known.

Material: lung tumor tissue, obtained at surgery. This TCR derives from a male donor with early-stage non-small cell lung cancer. The chain employs TRBV7-2 and TRBJ2-6; no definite D call. CDR3 in DNA: TGTGCCAGCAGCTCCCCCTCGAAGGCCAACGTCCTGACTTTC. This sequence encodes CASSSPSKANVLTF. Supplemented by reference TRBV7-2 and TRBJ2-6, the full variable domain reads GAGVSQSPSNKVTEKGKDVELRCDPISGHTALYWYRQSLGQGLEFLIYFQGNSAPDKSGLPSDRFSAERTGGSVSTLTIQRTQQEDSAVYLCASSSPSKANVLTFGAGSRLTVL.